Following are 2 T cell receptor beta chains from one sample sequenced in a study of T cell responses to AZD1222 COVID-19 vaccine. Assay used: immunoSEQ multiplex PCR; TCRdb lists only in-frame clones, some missing. Here the sample spans some 150,000 clones, 70% to 90% being singletons. Specimen: peripheral blood, collected on day 0 of AZD1222 vaccination. The source is an adult in good health.

The rearrangement uses TRBV28 and TRBJ2-7; 10 bases are a match to TRBD1. Trimming cost V 7 bases and J 4 bases; bases outside gene matches: 7. This CDR3 is built from 14 residues. Germline values: CDR1 MDHEN, CDR2 SYDVKM. The CDR3 DNA sequence: TGTGCCAGCAACTGGGGGGACAGGGGTTACGAGCAGTACTTC. This translates into CASNWGDRGYEQYF.

This chain joins TRBV4-1 and TRBJ2-7; D might be TRBD1 (6 bases). Trimming took 2 bases from V and 4 from J, leaving 9 bases between them. Per the germline V gene, CDR1 is MGHRA and CDR2 is YSYEKL. The CDR3 is made up of 13 amino acids. The CDR3 is CASSQWTEYEQYF. The CDR3 DNA reads as TGCGCCAGCAGCCAATGGACAGAATACGAGCAGTACTTC.